The 18 T cell receptor beta chains given below trace back to one sample, sequenced in a study of T cells expressing NK-cell markers. TCRdb re-called the 5' RACE reads; one entry per CDR3 protein, DNA not given. The sample's table shows 140,000 to 150,000 distinct CDR3 sequences. The sequencing input was blood T cells: a sorted CD56 or NKG2C T cell subset, CD4+ or CD8+ T cells, or bulk PBMC T cells (not recorded which). The source is a man younger than 30 in good health.

This chain joins TRBV7-3 and TRBJ2-1; without DNA, the TCRdb call of TRBD2 cannot be checked. The CDR3 has 17 amino acids. Looked up from germline, CDR1 is SGHTA and CDR2 is FQGTGA. The CDR3 sequence: CASSSNSGRPSYNEQFF.

The chain couples TRBV4-2 to TRBJ2-3; with no DNA, the TCRdb D assignment of TRBD2 cannot be verified. This CDR3 spans 18 amino acids. The germline V gene has CDR1 LGHNA and CDR2 YNFKEQ. The CDR3: CASSQDPGLAGGTDTQYF.

The V and J genes are TRBV12-3 or TRBV12-4 and TRBJ2-1; TCRdb's D call, TRBD1, is unchecked because there is no DNA. The CDR3 consists of 14 residues. This CDR3 reads CASRDDRGIGEQFF.

The CDR3 spells CASSQRPSGLDEQFF. This chain joins TRBV3-1 and TRBJ2-1; without DNA, the TCRdb call of TRBD2 cannot be checked. The CDR3 runs 15 residues. Per germline, CDR1 LGHDT and CDR2 YNNKEL (reference sequence).

The chain uses TRBV19 and TRBJ2-1; no DNA is available, so the TRBD1 call from TCRdb remains unchecked. This CDR3 contains 15 residues. Germline CDR1 is LNHDA and CDR2 is SQIVND (reference sequence). The CDR3 spells CASSIGTGFDNEQFF.

J is TRBJ1-2 and V is TRBV19. The CDR3 is 15 amino acids. The germline V gene has CDR1 LNHDA and CDR2 SQIVND (reference sequence). The CDR3 protein is CASSIDRIVNYGYTF.

This chain connects TRBV19 to TRBJ2-3; TCRdb returns TRBD2, unconfirmable since there is no DNA. Germline V gene sequence: CDR1 LNHDA, CDR2 SQIVND (reference sequence). The CDR3 contains 15 residues. The CDR3 here is CASSPSGTVADTQYF.

This chain uses TRBV6-5 with TRBJ2-5; TCRdb calls TRBD2, which cannot be checked without DNA. From germline, CDR1 is MNHEY and CDR2 SVGAGI. CDR3 length equals 13 residues. The CDR3 loop is CASSSPERGTQYF.

V gene TRBV15 combines with J gene TRBJ2-1; as DNA is missing, the TRBD2 call by TCRdb cannot be tested. The V gene's germline CDR1 is LNHNV and CDR2 YYDKDF (reference sequence). This CDR3 has 15 residues. The CDR3 sequence: CATSEVAGGTGEQFF.

The chain recombines TRBV4-3 with TRBJ2-7; TCRdb returns TRBD2, unconfirmable since there is no DNA. Germline V gives CDR1 LGHNA, CDR2 YSLEER. This CDR3 has 17 amino acids. CDR3 in amino acids: CASSQEPPGTGSYEQYF.

This chain uses TRBV5-4 with TRBJ2-5; TCRdb returns TRBD1, unconfirmable since there is no DNA. Germline-derived CDR1 and CDR2 are SGHNT and YYREEE (reference sequence). The CDR3 spans 13 residues. CDR3: CASRAGFEETQYF.

The chain recombines TRBV7-2 with TRBJ2-7; TCRdb's D call, TRBD1, is unchecked because there is no DNA. Germline V gene lookup returns CDR1 SGHTA and CDR2 FQGNSA. The CDR3 has 15 amino acids. CDR3 in amino acids: CASSQPGRASYEQYF.

The chain uses TRBV13 and TRBJ2-2; TCRdb designates TRBD1, a call that cannot be tested without DNA. The germline CDR1 and CDR2 sequences are PRHDT and FYEKMQ (reference sequence). The CDR3 is made up of 17 amino acids. The CDR3 here is CASSFPGAGNKAGELFF.

V gene TRBV9 combines with J gene TRBJ2-1; TCRdb's assignment of TRBD2 cannot be checked, as there is no DNA. Germline V gene sequence: CDR1 SGDLS, CDR2 YYNGEE. The CDR3 covers 16 residues. The CDR3 reads CASSGPSGLVSHEQFF.

V and J are TRBV20-1 and TRBJ2-7; no DNA is available, so the TRBD2 call from TCRdb remains unchecked. This CDR3 comprises 15 residues. The V gene's germline CDR1 is DFQATT and CDR2 SNEGSKA (reference sequence). CDR3 sequence: CSARARETSFYEQYF.

The chain combines TRBV20-1 with TRBJ2-3; TCRdb outputs TRBD2, but without DNA this stays unchecked. The germline gives CDR1 DFQATT, CDR2 SNEGSKA (reference sequence). This CDR3 comprises 14 residues. Here the CDR3 reads CSVPWESTPDTQYF.

The J gene is TRBJ2-1, the V gene TRBV7-2; the D call of TRBD2 rests on TCRdb alone, since no DNA is present to check it. The germline V gene encodes CDR1 SGHTA and CDR2 FQGNSA. There are 15 residues in the CDR3. CDR3 region: CASSPAGGTYNEQFF.

The chain joins TRBV12-3 or TRBV12-4 to TRBJ2-2. The CDR3 length is 15 residues. This chain's CDR3 is CASSLRATNTGELFF.